This is a list of T cell receptor beta chains from one sample in a study of T cells after posttransplantation cyclophosphamide. Here immunoSEQ multiplex PCR was the method, and the copy in TCRdb shows in-frame clones only, minus some. The sample was found to contain over 20,000 clones, and every one recurs. Sequenced input: PBMCs. Every receptor here comes from a man in his fifties in good health, CMV-negative, and a related stem cell transplant donor. The CDR3 runs from the conserved cysteine through the conserved F or W. A D gene is named only where the DNA matches it firmly. The size of a clone is reported for some rows only, either as once, few or many, or as a class for expanded clones.

>16|TRBV11-2|.|TRBJ2-3|many
TGTGCCAGCAGCTTGCGGTGGCGGGACCCCACAGATACGCAGTATTTT
CASSLRWRDPTDTQYF
>16|TRBV4-1|TRBD2|TRBJ2-3|many
TGCGCCAGCAGCCACATAGGCGGGAGGGCATCGGATACGCAGTATTTT
CASSHIGGRASDTQYF
>18|TRBV7-3|TRBD2|TRBJ2-3|many
TGTGCCAGCAGCTTGACTAGCGGGGGGGCCTATAAGCCAGATACGCAGTATTTT
CASSLTSGGAYKPDTQYF
>14|TRBV28|TRBD1|TRBJ1-2|many
TGTGCCAGCAGTACCGAGGACAGGGGCCATGGCTACACCTTC
CASSTEDRGHGYTF
>14|TRBV29-1|.|TRBJ1-1|many
TGCAGCGTTGTCGGGACATGGCCTACGGTGAGAGCTTTCTTT
CSVVGTWPTVRAFF
>15|TRBV19|TRBD1|TRBJ2-7|many
TGTGCCAGTAGTGTTACCGGGACAGGGGGCAACGAGCAGTACTTC
CASSVTGTGGNEQYF
>14|TRBV5-1|.|TRBJ2-7|many
TGCGCCAGCAGCACAGGACCCGAGCCCTACGAGCAGTACTTC
CASSTGPEPYEQYF
>16|TRBV5-4|TRBD2|TRBJ2-1|many
TGTGCCAGCAGCACAATTAGCGGGGGGGCATACAATGAGCAGTTCTTC
CASSTISGGAYNEQFF
>14|TRBV7-2|.|TRBJ2-2|many
TGTGCCAGCAGCTTAGATCGGAACACCGGGGAGCTGTTTTTT
CASSLDRNTGELFF
>13|TRBV5-1|.|TRBJ2-7|many
TGCGCCAGCAAGGGATCAGGGGCCTACGAGCAGTACTTC
CASKGSGAYEQYF
>16|TRBV7-8|.|TRBJ1-4|many
TGTGCCAGCAGCGAGACCGGGTCGGGTTTAGGTGAAAAACTGTTTTTT
CASSETGSGLGEKLFF
>14|TRBV11-2|TRBD1|TRBJ2-1|many
TGTGCCAGCAGCTTAGGGTCAGGGGGCAATGAGCAGTTCTTC
CASSLGSGGNEQFF
>14|TRBV6-1|.|TRBJ2-1|many
TGTGCCAGCAGGGGGGGACTGGCCTACAATGAGCAGTTCTTC
CASRGGLAYNEQFF
>11|TRBV21-1|.|TRBJ2-3|many
TGTGCCAGCAGCAGAGCAGATACGCAGTATTTT
CASSRADTQYF
>11|TRBV21-1|.|TRBJ2-1|many
TGTGCCAGCAGTGGGAGGGATGAGCAGTTCTTC
CASSGRDEQFF
>15|TRBV6-5|.|TRBJ2-7|many
TGTGCCAGCAGTTACTGGCCAGGGGACTCCTACGAGCAGTACTTC
CASSYWPGDSYEQYF
>11|TRBV30|.|TRBJ2-1|many
TGTGCCTGGAGTATCGGCAATGAGCAGTTCTTC
CAWSIGNEQFF
>14|TRBV5-1|.|TRBJ2-5|many
TGCGCCAGCAGCTTGGTGGGCCCTGGGGAGACCCAGTACTTC
CASSLVGPGETQYF
>14|TRBV19|TRBD1|TRBJ2-3|many
TGTGCCAGTAGTGGAACAGGGGGCAGGAATACGCAGTATTTT
CASSGTGGRNTQYF
>13|TRBV2|TRBD1|TRBJ1-6|.
TGTGCCAGCAGGGGGACAGGGGCATCACCCCTCCACTTT
CASRGTGASPLHF
>15|TRBV2|TRBD1|TRBJ1-4|many
TGTGCCAGCAGTGGACCGGGACAGGGAAATGAAAAACTGTTTTTT
CASSGPGQGNEKLFF
>13|TRBV6-6|.|TRBJ1-4|many
TGTGCCAGTCTACGAGGGCCCTATGAAAAACTGTTTTTT
CASLRGPYEKLFF
>14|TRBV2|TRBD1|TRBJ1-6|many
TGTGCCAGCAGGGCAGGGGGAGGTAATTCACCCCTCCACTTT
CASRAGGGNSPLHF
>19|TRBV27|TRBD2|TRBJ2-3|many
TGTGCCAGCAGTTTATCGGGACTAGCCGTTGGCTATAGCACAGATACGCAGTATTTT
CASSLSGLAVGYSTDTQYF
>13|TRBV11-2|.|TRBJ2-1|many
TGTGCCAGCAGCTTAACTTCCTACAATGAGCAGTTCTTC
CASSLTSYNEQFF
>14|TRBV5-5|.|TRBJ2-3|many
TGTGCCAGCAGCTTCGCGAGCGTGAGGGATACGCAGTATTTT
CASSFASVRDTQYF
>11|TRBV10-3|.|TRBJ2-3|many
TGTGCCATCACAAATACAGATACGCAGTATTTT
CAITNTDTQYF
>13|TRBV18|TRBD1|TRBJ1-1|many
TGTGCCAGCTCACCACAAGGGGACAGGCAAGCTTTCTTT
CASSPQGDRQAFF
>19|TRBV19|TRBD1|TRBJ2-5|many
TGTGCCAGTATCCTCCTCCCCGGGGGACAGGGGTTTCAACAAGAGACCCAGTACTTC
CASILLPGGQGFQQETQYF
>13|TRBV30|TRBD1|TRBJ1-2|many
TGTGCCTGGAGTGTCGACAGGGGCGATGGCTACACCTTC
CAWSVDRGDGYTF
>20|TRBV4-1|TRBD2|TRBJ2-5|many
TGCGCCAGCAGCCAAGAGGGCGGGCCTAGCGGGAGGGTTAACCAAGAGACCCAGTACTTC
CASSQEGGPSGRVNQETQYF
>15|TRBV5-4|TRBD1|TRBJ1-2|many
TGTGCCAGCAGCTCTTTGGGACAGGAGGACTATGGCTACACCTTC
CASSSLGQEDYGYTF
>19|TRBV23-1|TRBD2|TRBJ2-7|many
TGCGCCAGCAGTCAATCGATGGGGACTAGCGGGGGCCACTCCTACGAGCAGTACTTC
CASSQSMGTSGGHSYEQYF
>15|TRBV2|.|TRBJ2-7|.
TGTGCCAGCAGCCCCAAAGGAGCCAGAAACCACGAGCAGTACTTC
CASSPKGARNHEQYF
>16|TRBV5-1|TRBD2|TRBJ2-5|many
TGCGCCAGCAGAGATCCCGGACGGGGGGTCCAAGAGACCCAGTACTTC
CASRDPGRGVQETQYF
>18|TRBV30|TRBD2|TRBJ2-1|many
TGTGCCTGGAATGGGGCTAGCGGGGGGCCAGGCTCCTACAATGAGCAGTTCTTC
CAWNGASGGPGSYNEQFF
>16|TRBV4-1|TRBD1|TRBJ2-3|many
TGCGCCAGCAGCCGATCCGGTACAGGGGTCACAGATACGCAGTATTTT
CASSRSGTGVTDTQYF
>13|TRBV7-3|.|TRBJ2-1|many
TGTGCCAGCAGCTTAAATGCCGGGGATGAGCAGTTCTTC
CASSLNAGDEQFF
>14|TRBV30|TRBD1|TRBJ2-2|many
TGTGCCTGGAGATCCACAGGGGCCACCGGGGAGCTGTTTTTT
CAWRSTGATGELFF
>11|TRBV28|.|TRBJ2-7|many
TGTGCCAGCAGGGGGAGTGGAAGGGCGCACTTC
CASRGSGRAHF
>14|TRBV7-9|.|TRBJ1-4|many
TGTGCCAGCAGCACCCGGACAGAGAATGAAAAACTGTTTTTT
CASSTRTENEKLFF
>16|TRBV6-6|TRBD1|TRBJ2-1|many
TGTGCCAGCAGTTACTTTTCAGGACAGGGTTTCAATGAGCAGTTCTTC
CASSYFSGQGFNEQFF
>16|TRBV18|.|TRBJ1-1|many
TGTGCCAGTCAGCAGTGGAGCGGGCGGGTGAACACTGAAGCTTTCTTT
CASQQWSGRVNTEAFF